This TCR beta chain was observed in a study of blood T cell repertoires in COVID-19. Whole-study context: Whether acute or convalescent, the COVID-19 samples came from the United States, Italy and Spain. T cells, B-cell-depleted T cells, or PBMCs provided the cDNA or gDNA that served as material.

V lost 9 bases to trimming and J lost 1 base; unmatched junction nucleotides: 9. CDR1 is LNHDA, CDR2 SQIVND, per germline (reference sequence). The CDR3 consists of 15 residues. In the original processing: Amplification with reference gene primers provided the estimates of nucleated cell counts. TCRdb's copy holds only in-frame clones and misses some; the assay was immunoSEQ multiplex PCR. V, J and clone size derive from that table, while D and trimming were established from the DNA sequence. The data show 120,000 to 150,000 clones, 87% seen once. This TCR was recovered from a middle-aged woman with acute or convalescent COVID-19. Sequencing used peripheral blood. The chain joins TRBV19 to TRBJ1-5, with 7 bases matching TRBD1. CDR3 loop: CASTYRGSSNQPQHF. CDR3 DNA sequence: TGTGCCAGCACCTACAGGGGCTCCAGCAATCAGCCCCAGCATTTT.